This is a list of T cell receptor beta chains from one sample in a study of T cells in tuberculosis. TCRdb keeps only in-frame clones here, not all; method: immunoSEQ multiplex PCR. The sample shows about 34,000 clones, approximately 94% of them seen only once. Sample: PBMCs, taken at tuberculosis diagnosis. The origin of the receptors is an adult with tuberculosis. CDR3s include the opening cysteine and the closing phenylalanine or tryptophan. Fields, in order: clone size, D gene, J gene, V gene, CDR3 protein, CDR3 DNA. A D gene is named only where the DNA matches it firmly. Clone size is given for some rows only: seen once, a few or many times, or a class if the clone is expanded.

>NA|NA|TRBJ2-1|TRBV11-2
CASSLGHFNEQFF
TGTGCCAGCAGCTTAGGGCATTTCAATGAGCAGTTCTTC
>NA|TRBD2|TRBJ2-1|TRBV7-2
CASSPRGSGSGFGNEQFF
TGTGCCAGCAGCCCCCGAGGGAGCGGGAGCGGTTTTGGCAATGAGCAGTTCTTC
>NA|TRBD1|TRBJ1-2|TRBV10-3
CAITSGTGGRYGYTF
TGTGCCATCACCTCCGGGACAGGGGGCCGGTATGGCTACACCTTC
>NA|TRBD2|TRBJ2-7|TRBV5-1
CASSFLGLAALYEQYF
TGCGCCAGCAGCTTTTTGGGACTAGCGGCACTCTACGAGCAGTACTTC
>NA|TRBD1|TRBJ1-2|TRBV28
CASSAGQASYGYTF
TGTGCCAGCAGTGCGGGACAGGCGTCCTATGGCTACACCTTC
>NA|NA|TRBJ1-1|TRBV4-2
CASSQDSPEAFF
TGTGCCAGCAGCCAAGATAGCCCTGAAGCTTTCTTT
>large|NA|TRBJ2-7|TRBV5-1
CASSLTTSSSVSYEQYF
TGCGCCAGCAGCTTGACGACTAGTTCCTCGGTTTCCTACGAGCAGTACTTC
>NA|NA|TRBJ1-5|TRBV27
CASSPNSNQPQHF
TGTGCCAGCAGCCCTAATAGCAATCAGCCCCAGCATTTT
>NA|NA|TRBJ1-1|TRBV10-3
CAISETQENTEAFF
TGTGCCATCAGTGAAACACAGGAGAACACTGAAGCTTTCTTT
>NA|TRBD2|TRBJ2-1|TRBV6-5
CASSYPGLAGDEQFF
TGTGCCAGCAGTTACCCGGGACTAGCCGGCGATGAGCAGTTCTTC
>NA|TRBD2|TRBJ2-1|TRBV19
CASSIIGTSGKQEQFF
TGTGCCAGTAGTATTATAGGGACTAGCGGGAAACAAGAGCAGTTCTTC
>NA|TRBD2|TRBJ2-2|TRBV5-1
CASSVTLATGELFF
TGCGCCAGCAGCGTGACACTAGCGACCGGGGAGCTGTTTTTT
>few|NA|TRBJ2-7|TRBV7-6
CASSLSLGGGYEQYF
TGTGCCAGCAGCCTTTCCCTCGGCGGTGGTTACGAGCAGTACTTC
>once|TRBD1|TRBJ2-1|TRBV6-6
CATMGTGEAVRIF
TGTGCCACCATGGGAACAGGGGAAGCCGTCAGGATCTTC
>NA|NA|TRBJ2-3|TRBV30
CAWSGRLGDTQYF
TGTGCCTGGAGTGGGCGGTTAGGAGATACGCAGTATTTT
>NA|TRBD1|TRBJ1-1|TRBV6-1
CASSPGQGNTEAFF
TGTGCCAGCAGTCCCGGACAGGGAAACACTGAAGCTTTCTTT
>few|TRBD1|TRBJ1-5|TRBV5-8
CASSWGQGADQPQHF
TGTGCCAGCAGTTGGGGACAGGGGGCGGATCAGCCCCAGCATTTT
>NA|TRBD2|TRBJ2-7|TRBV5-1
CASRSAGAYEQYF
TGCGCCAGCAGGTCGGCGGGAGCCTACGAGCAGTACTTC
>NA|TRBD1|TRBJ2-7|TRBV6-5
CASSPTRDSRYEQYF
TGTGCCAGCAGCCCAACTCGGGACAGCCGGTACGAGCAGTACTTC
>NA|TRBD1|TRBJ1-2|TRBV28
CASSSMTGEYGYTF
TGTGCCAGCAGTTCCATGACAGGGGAGTATGGCTACACCTTC
>NA|NA|TRBJ1-4|TRBV15
CATSRQGLDEKLFF
TGTGCCACCAGCAGACAGGGGTTGGATGAAAAACTGTTTTTT
>NA|NA|TRBJ2-4|TRBV2
CASSPRASGELDIQYF
TGTGCCAGCAGTCCTAGGGCCTCGGGAGAATTGGACATTCAGTACTTC
>once|TRBD2|TRBJ2-3|TRBV7-8
CASSDEGGRAATDTQYF
TGTGCCAGCAGCGATGAGGGCGGGAGGGCCGCCACAGATACGCAGTATTTT
>few|TRBD2|TRBJ2-7|TRBV10-1
CASSGGLAGDDEQYF
TGCGCCAGCAGTGGGGGACTAGCGGGAGACGACGAGCAGTACTTC
>NA|TRBD2|TRBJ2-1|TRBV11-2
CASSFPTSGRDNEQFF
TGTGCCAGCAGCTTCCCCACTAGCGGGAGAGACAATGAGCAGTTCTTC
>NA|NA|TRBJ1-1|TRBV11-3
CASSPRDKGPTEAFF
TGTGCCAGCAGCCCCCGGGACAAGGGGCCCACTGAAGCTTTCTTT
>NA|NA|TRBJ2-7|TRBV6-5
CASSRPLEGPNEQYF
TGTGCCAGCAGTCGTCCTCTGGAGGGACCAAACGAGCAGTACTTC
>NA|TRBD1|TRBJ1-3|TRBV9
CASSVGQGTGNTIYF
TGTGCCAGCAGCGTCGGACAGGGGACTGGAAACACCATATATTTT
>once|TRBD2|TRBJ2-2|TRBV5-4
CASSPPRRGGMAGELFF
TGTGCCAGCAGCCCCCCCAGGCGCGGGGGGATGGCCGGGGAGCTGTTTTTT
>NA|TRBD1|TRBJ2-7|TRBV10-3
CAISETGDLYEQYF
TGTGCCATCAGCGAGACAGGGGACCTATACGAGCAGTACTTC
>NA|TRBD2|TRBJ2-1|TRBV7-9
CASSIAGDEQFF
TGTGCCAGCAGCATAGCGGGAGATGAGCAGTTCTTC
>once|TRBD2|TRBJ2-1|TRBV5-1
CATRWTSGSYEQFF
TGCGCCACCCGATGGACTAGCGGGAGCTATGAGCAGTTCTTC
>NA|NA|TRBJ2-1|TRBV27
CASSAGTEAYNEQFF
TGTGCCAGCAGTGCGGGGACAGAAGCTTACAATGAGCAGTTCTTC
>NA|TRBD1|TRBJ2-7|TRBV19
CASSSPTGGYEQYF
TGTGCCAGTAGTTCTCCTACAGGGGGCTACGAGCAGTACTTC
>NA|NA|TRBJ2-2|TRBV5-5
CASSLPGVDTGELFF
TGTGCCAGCAGCCTCCCAGGGGTAGACACCGGGGAGCTGTTTTTT
>few|TRBD1|TRBJ2-5|TRBV5-1
CASSYGQGGGETQYF
TGCGCCAGCAGCTACGGACAGGGTGGTGGAGAGACCCAGTACTTC
>NA|TRBD2|TRBJ2-1|TRBV11-2
CASSFRPPTSENNEQFF
TGTGCCAGCAGCTTTAGACCCCCCACTAGCGAGAACAATGAGCAGTTCTTC
>NA|TRBD1|TRBJ2-3|TRBV7-3
CASSGTGGTDTQYF
TGTGCCAGCTCCGGGACAGGGGGGACAGATACGCAGTATTTT
>NA|NA|TRBJ1-1|TRBV5-1
CASSFSPGRTEAFF
TGCGCCAGCAGCTTTTCCCCGGGGAGAACTGAAGCTTTCTTT
>NA|NA|TRBJ1-1|TRBV18
CASSVQGGDTEAFF
TGTGCCAGCTCAGTACAGGGTGGAGACACTGAAGCTTTCTTT
>NA|NA|TRBJ2-7|TRBV5-6
CASSLRDWTSYEQYF
TGTGCCAGCAGCTTGAGAGACTGGACATCCTACGAGCAGTACTTC
>large|NA|TRBJ1-2|TRBV9
CASSVDQGSYGYTF
TGTGCCAGCAGCGTAGATCAGGGGTCCTATGGCTACACCTTC
>NA|NA|TRBJ1-1|TRBV27
CASSVRRGSTEAFF
TGTGCCAGCAGTGTACGTCGGGGATCGACTGAAGCTTTCTTT
>NA|NA|TRBJ2-1|TRBV19
CASSSWTDYNEQFF
TGTGCCAGTAGTTCCTGGACAGACTACAATGAGCAGTTCTTC
>NA|NA|TRBJ1-4|TRBV28
CASSPNRNEKLFF
TGTGCCAGCAGTCCCAACAGAAATGAAAAACTGTTTTTT
>NA|NA|TRBJ1-1|TRBV4-1
CASSQDQGAPTEAFF
TGCGCCAGCAGCCAAGATCAAGGGGCCCCCACTGAAGCTTTCTTT
>NA|NA|TRBJ1-1|TRBV11-2
CASSLGANTEAFF
TGTGCCAGCAGCTTAGGAGCTAACACTGAAGCTTTCTTT
>NA|NA|TRBJ2-7|TRBV5-1
CASSLEGASGEQYF
TGCGCCAGCAGCCTGGAAGGGGCCTCAGGCGAGCAGTACTTC
>once|TRBD2|TRBJ2-1|TRBV7-6
CASSLEPTGGPDEQFF
TGTGCCAGCAGCTTAGAGCCAACGGGGGGGCCTGATGAGCAGTTCTTC
>NA|NA|TRBJ2-3|TRBV5-1
CASSSLEGDTQYF
TGCGCCAGCAGCTCATTGGAGGGTGATACGCAGTATTTT
>NA|TRBD1|TRBJ2-7|TRBV10-3
CAIRGTGGDYEQYF
TGTGCCATCAGGGGGACAGGGGGAGATTACGAGCAGTACTTC
>NA|TRBD1|TRBJ2-7|TRBV14
CASSRGQGAPPSYEQYF
TGTGCCAGCAGCCGTGGACAGGGGGCTCCCCCTTCCTACGAGCAGTACTTC
>NA|NA|TRBJ1-3|TRBV9
CASSVDSSSGNTIYF
TGTGCCAGCAGCGTAGATAGCTCCTCTGGAAACACCATATATTTT
>NA|TRBD1|TRBJ1-2|TRBV5-6
CASSLQGAAGYTF
TGTGCCAGCAGCCTACAGGGGGCTGCTGGCTACACCTTC
>NA|NA|TRBJ1-1|TRBV5-6
CASSSPAGNTEAFF
TGTGCCAGCAGCTCACCAGCGGGGAACACTGAAGCTTTCTTT